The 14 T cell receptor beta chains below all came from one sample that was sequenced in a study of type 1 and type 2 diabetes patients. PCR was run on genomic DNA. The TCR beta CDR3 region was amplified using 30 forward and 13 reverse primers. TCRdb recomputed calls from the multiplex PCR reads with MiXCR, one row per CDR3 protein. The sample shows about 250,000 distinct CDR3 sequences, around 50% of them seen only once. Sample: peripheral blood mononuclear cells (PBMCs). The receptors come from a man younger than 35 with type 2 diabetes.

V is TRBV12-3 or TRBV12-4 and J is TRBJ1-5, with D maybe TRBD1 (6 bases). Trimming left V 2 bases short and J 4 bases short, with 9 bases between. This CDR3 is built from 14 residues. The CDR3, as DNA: TGTGCCAGCAGTTTACGGACAGAGAATCAGCCCCAGCATTTT. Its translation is CASSLRTENQPQHF.

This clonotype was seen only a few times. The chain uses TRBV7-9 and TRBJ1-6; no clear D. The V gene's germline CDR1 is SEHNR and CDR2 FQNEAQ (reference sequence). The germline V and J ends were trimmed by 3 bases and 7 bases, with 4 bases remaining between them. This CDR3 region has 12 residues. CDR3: CASSFPNSPLHF. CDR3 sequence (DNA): TGTGCCAGCAGCTTCCCAAATTCACCCCTCCACTTT.

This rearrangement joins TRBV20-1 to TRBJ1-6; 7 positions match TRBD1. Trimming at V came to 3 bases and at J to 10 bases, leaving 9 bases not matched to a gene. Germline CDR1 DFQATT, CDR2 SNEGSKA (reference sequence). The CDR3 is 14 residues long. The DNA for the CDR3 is TGCAGTGCTAGGAGTGAAGGGGGCAGGTCACCCCTCCACTTT. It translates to CSARSEGGRSPLHF.

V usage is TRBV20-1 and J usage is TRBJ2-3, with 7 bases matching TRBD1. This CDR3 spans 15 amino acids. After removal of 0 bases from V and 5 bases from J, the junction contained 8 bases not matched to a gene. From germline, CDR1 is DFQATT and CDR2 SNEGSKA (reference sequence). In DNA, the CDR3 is TGCAGTGCTAGAGATCTCCGGACAGGTCTAGATACGCAGTATTTT. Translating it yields CSARDLRTGLDTQYF.

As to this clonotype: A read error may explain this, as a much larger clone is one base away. As DNA, the CDR3 is TGTGCCGCCAGCAGAGATCCAGTCATGAACACTGAAGCTTTCTTT. This translates into CAASRDPVMNTEAFF. The chain recombines TRBV15 with TRBJ1-1; D gene uncertain. Germline V gene sequence: CDR1 LNHNV, CDR2 YYDKDF (reference sequence). The CDR3 extends over 15 amino acids.

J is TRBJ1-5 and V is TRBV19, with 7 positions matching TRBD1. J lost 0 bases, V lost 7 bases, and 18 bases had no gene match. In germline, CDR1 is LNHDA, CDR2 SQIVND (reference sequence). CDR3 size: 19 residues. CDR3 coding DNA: TGTGCCAGTAAAGGTGGGGACAGACCATTTCGATATAGCAATCAGCCCCAGCATTTT. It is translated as CASKGGDRPFRYSNQPQHF.

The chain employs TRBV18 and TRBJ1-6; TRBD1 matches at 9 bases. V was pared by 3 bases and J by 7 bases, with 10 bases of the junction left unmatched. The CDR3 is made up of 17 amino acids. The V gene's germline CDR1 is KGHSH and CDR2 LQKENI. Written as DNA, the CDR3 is TGTGCCAGCTCACCCCAGGGACAGGGATATAGAAATTCACCCCTCCACTTT. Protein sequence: CASSPQGQGYRNSPLHF.

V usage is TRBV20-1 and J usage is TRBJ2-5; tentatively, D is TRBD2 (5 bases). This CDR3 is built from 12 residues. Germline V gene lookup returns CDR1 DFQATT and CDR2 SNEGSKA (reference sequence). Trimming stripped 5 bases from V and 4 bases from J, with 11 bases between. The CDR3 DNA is TGCAGTGCTCGCCCGGCGGGAGAGACCCAGTACTTC. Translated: CSARPAGETQYF.

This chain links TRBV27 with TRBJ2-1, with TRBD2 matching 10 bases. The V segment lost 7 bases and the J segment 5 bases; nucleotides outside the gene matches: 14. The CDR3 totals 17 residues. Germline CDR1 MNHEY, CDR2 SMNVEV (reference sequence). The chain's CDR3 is CASTAARTSGDNNEQFF. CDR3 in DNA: TGTGCCAGCACCGCGGCCCGAACTAGCGGGGACAACAATGAGCAGTTCTTC.

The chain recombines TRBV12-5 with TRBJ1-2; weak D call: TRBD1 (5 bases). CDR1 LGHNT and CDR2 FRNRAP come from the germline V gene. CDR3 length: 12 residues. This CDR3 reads CASRDLNYGYTF. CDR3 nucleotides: TGTGCCAGCAGGGACCTGAACTATGGCTACACCTTC.

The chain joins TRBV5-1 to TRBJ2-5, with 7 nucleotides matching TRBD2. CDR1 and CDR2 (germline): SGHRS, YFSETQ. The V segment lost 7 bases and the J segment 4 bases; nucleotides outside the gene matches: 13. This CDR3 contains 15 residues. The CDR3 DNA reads TGCGCCAGCCAGAAGGGCGGGAGAGAAGGAGAGACCCAGTACTTC. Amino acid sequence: CASQKGGREGETQYF.

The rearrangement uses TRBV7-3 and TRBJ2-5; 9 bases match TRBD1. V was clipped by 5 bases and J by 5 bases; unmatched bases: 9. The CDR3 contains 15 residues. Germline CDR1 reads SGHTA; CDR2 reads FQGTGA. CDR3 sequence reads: CASSRTPGQGETQYF. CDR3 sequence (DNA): TGTGCCAGCAGCCGAACACCGGGACAGGGCGAGACCCAGTACTTC.

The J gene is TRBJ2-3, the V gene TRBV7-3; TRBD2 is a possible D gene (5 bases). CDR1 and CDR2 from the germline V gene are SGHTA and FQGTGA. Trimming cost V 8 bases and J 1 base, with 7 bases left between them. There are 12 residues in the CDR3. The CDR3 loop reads CASRAGTDTQYF. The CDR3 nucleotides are TGTGCCAGCCGAGCGGGCACAGATACGCAGTATTTT.

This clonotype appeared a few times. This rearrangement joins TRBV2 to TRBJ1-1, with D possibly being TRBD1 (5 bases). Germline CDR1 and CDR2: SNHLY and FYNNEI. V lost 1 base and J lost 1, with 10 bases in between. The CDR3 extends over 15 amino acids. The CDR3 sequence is CASSEVGGTNTEAFF. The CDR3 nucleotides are TGTGCCAGCAGTGAAGTCGGAGGGACGAACACTGAAGCTTTCTTT.